This is a list of T cell receptor beta chains from one sample in a study of T cell responses to AZD1222 COVID-19 vaccine. The method was immunoSEQ multiplex PCR; TCRdb's version includes in-frame clones alone and lacks a portion of them. The table includes some 130,000 clones, 85% detected once. This specimen was peripheral blood, taken 28 days after the second dose of the MenACWY control vaccine. The receptors stem from an adult who received the MenACWY meningococcal vaccine as a control. CDR3s include the opening cysteine and the closing phenylalanine or tryptophan. The order of the fields is J gene, V gene, CDR3 protein.

>TRBJ2-3|TRBV7-2
CASSLTSLTDTQYF
>TRBJ1-5|TRBV7-8
CASSLSGTGGRRSNQPQHF
>TRBJ1-5|TRBV27
CASSFSITQPQHF
>TRBJ1-4|TRBV4-1
CASSQEVPAGGYEKLFF
>TRBJ1-6|TRBV3-1/TRBV3-2
CASSQTGSGSPLHF
>TRBJ1-5|TRBV19
CASSRTGLNQPQHF
>TRBJ1-6|TRBV18
CASSRGQGESPLHF
>TRBJ1-1|TRBV19
CASSIDGAFF
>TRBJ2-7|TRBV11-2
CASSSLSGSQHYEQYF
>TRBJ2-2|TRBV5-1
CASSLRLGTGANAGELFF
>TRBJ1-6|TRBV7-9
CASSRRDSPLHF
>TRBJ1-5|TRBV7-9
CASSSGQGDQPQHF
>TRBJ2-3|TRBV9
CASDPGDFTPDTQYF
>TRBJ2-7|TRBV4-1
CASSQGESVGLIYEQYF
>TRBJ2-7|TRBV7-2
CASSLLTASYEQYF
>TRBJ1-2|TRBV28
CASSDLIHSTRYGYTF
>TRBJ2-2|TRBV19
CASRAGTGANTGELFF
>TRBJ2-7|TRBV11-2
CASSNFNRALAYEQYF
>TRBJ1-5|TRBV4-3
CASSQGRFSNQPQHF
>TRBJ2-4|TRBV6-5
CASSYSQGATKNIQYF
>TRBJ2-1|TRBV29-1
CSVEGGGREQFF
>TRBJ2-5|TRBV2
CASSEELAGTYQETQYF
>TRBJ2-7|TRBV9
CASSVTRELGVEQYF
>TRBJ2-7|TRBV5-1
CASSLLGDYEQYF
>TRBJ1-1|TRBV18
CASSPGQNTEAFF
>TRBJ1-1|TRBV5-4
CARGREAFF
>TRBJ1-5|TRBV6-1
CASSDRGSNQPQHF
>TRBJ2-1|TRBV14
CASSHPIRRGSNEQFF
>TRBJ1-5|TRBV7-3
CASSSLQGADQPQHF
>TRBJ1-1|TRBV14
CASSQFSARAFF
>TRBJ1-5|TRBV27
CASSLLDGDQPQHF
>TRBJ2-5|TRBV19
CATREGPLFQETQYF
>TRBJ1-2|TRBV28
CASTRTGSRSGYTF
>TRBJ1-4|TRBV5-8
CASSLKGGREKLFF
>TRBJ1-1|TRBV5-1
CASSADRATENTEAFF
>TRBJ2-7|TRBV9
CASSEAPGYEQYF